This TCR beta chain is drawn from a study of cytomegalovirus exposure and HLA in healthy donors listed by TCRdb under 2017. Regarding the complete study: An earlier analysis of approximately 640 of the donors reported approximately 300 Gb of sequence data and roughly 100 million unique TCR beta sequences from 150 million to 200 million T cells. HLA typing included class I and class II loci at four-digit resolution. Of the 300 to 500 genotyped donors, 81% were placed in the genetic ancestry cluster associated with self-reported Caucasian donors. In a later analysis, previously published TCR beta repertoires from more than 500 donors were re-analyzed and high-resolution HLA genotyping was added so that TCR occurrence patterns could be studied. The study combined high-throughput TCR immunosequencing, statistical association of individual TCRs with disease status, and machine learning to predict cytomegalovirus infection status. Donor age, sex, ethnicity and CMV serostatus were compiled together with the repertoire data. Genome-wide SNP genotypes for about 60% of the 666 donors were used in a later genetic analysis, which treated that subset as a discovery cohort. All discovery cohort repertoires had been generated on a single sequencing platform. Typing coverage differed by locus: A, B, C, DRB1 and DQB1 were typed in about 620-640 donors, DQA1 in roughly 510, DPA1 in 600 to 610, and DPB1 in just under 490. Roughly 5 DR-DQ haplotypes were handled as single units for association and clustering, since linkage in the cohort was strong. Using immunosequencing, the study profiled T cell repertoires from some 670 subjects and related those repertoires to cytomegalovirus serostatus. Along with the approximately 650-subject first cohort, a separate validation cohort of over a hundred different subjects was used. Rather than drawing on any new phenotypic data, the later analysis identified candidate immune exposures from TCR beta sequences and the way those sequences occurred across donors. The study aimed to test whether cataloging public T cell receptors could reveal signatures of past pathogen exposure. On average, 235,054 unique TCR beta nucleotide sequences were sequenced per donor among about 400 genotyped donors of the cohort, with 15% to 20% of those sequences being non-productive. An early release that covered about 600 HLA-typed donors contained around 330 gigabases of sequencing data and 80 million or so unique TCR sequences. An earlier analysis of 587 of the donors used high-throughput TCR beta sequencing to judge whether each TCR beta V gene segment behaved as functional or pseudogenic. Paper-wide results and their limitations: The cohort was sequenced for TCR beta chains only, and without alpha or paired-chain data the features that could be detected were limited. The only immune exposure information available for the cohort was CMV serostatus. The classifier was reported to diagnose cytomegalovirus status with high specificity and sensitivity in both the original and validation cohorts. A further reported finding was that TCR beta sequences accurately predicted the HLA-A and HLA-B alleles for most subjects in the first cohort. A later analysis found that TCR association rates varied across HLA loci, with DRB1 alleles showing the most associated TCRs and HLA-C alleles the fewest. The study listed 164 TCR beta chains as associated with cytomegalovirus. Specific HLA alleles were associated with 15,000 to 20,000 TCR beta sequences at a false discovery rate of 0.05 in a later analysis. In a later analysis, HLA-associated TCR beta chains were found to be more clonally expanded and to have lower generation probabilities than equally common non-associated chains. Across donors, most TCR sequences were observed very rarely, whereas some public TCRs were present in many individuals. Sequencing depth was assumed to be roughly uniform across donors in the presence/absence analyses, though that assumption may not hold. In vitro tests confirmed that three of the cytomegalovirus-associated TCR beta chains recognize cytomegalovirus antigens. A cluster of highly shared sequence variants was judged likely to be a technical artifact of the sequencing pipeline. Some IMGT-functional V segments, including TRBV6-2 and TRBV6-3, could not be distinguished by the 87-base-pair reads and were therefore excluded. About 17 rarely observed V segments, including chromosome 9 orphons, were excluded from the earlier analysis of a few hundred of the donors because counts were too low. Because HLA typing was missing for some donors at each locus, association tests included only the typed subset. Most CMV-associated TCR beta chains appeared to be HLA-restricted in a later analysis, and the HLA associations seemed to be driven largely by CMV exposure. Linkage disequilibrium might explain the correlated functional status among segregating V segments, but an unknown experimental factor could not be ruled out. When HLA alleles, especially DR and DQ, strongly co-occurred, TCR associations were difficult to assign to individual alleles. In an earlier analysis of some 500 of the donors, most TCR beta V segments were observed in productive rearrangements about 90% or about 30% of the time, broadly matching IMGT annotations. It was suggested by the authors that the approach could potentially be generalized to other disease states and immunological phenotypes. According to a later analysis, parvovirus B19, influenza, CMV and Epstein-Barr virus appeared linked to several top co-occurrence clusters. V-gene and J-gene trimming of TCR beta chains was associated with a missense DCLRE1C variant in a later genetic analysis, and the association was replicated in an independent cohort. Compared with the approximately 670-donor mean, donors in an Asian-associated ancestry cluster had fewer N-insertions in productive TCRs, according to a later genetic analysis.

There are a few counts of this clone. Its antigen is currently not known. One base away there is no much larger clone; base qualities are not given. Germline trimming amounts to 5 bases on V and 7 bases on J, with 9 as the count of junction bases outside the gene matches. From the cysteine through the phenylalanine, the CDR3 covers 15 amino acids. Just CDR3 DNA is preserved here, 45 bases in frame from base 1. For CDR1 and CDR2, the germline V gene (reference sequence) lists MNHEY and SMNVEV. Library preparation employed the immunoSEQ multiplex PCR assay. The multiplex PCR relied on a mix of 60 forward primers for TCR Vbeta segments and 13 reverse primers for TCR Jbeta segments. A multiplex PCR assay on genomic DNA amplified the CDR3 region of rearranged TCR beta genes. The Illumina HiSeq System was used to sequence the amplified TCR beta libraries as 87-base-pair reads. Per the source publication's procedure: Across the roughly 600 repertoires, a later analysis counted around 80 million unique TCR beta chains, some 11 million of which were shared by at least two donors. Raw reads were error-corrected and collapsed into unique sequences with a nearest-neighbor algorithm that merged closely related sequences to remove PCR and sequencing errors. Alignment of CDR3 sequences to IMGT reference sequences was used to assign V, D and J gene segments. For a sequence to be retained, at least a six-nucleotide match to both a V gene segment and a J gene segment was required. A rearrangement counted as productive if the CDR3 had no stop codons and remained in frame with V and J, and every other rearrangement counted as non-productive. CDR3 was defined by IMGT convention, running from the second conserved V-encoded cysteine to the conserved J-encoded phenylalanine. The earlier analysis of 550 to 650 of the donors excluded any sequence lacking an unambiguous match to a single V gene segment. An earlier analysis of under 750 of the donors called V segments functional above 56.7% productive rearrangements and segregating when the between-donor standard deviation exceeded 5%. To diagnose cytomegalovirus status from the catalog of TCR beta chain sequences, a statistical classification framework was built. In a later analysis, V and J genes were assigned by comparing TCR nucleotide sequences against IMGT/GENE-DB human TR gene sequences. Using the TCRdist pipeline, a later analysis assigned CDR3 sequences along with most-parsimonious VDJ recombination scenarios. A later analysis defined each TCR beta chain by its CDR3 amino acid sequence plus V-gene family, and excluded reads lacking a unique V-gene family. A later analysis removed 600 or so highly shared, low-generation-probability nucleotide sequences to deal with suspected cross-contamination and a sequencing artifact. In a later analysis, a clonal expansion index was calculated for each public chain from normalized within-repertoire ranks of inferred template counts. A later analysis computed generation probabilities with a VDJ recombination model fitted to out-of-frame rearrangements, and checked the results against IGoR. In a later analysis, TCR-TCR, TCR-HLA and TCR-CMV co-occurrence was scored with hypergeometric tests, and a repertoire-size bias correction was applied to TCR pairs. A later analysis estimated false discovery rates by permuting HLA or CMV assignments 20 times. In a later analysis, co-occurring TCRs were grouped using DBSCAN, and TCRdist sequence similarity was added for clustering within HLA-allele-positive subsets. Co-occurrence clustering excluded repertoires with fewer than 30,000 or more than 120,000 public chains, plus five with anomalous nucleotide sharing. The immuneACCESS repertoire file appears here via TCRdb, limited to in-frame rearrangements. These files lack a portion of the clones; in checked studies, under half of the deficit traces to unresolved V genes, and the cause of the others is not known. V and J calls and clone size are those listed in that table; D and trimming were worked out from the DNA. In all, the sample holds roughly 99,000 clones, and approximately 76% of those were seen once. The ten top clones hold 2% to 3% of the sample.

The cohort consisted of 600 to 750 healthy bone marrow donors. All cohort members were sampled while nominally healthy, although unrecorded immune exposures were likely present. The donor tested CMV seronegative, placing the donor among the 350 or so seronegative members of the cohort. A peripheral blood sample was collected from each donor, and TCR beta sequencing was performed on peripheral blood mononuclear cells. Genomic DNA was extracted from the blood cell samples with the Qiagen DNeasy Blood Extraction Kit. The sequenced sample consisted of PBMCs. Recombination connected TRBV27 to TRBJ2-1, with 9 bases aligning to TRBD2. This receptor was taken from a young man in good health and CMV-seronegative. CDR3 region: CASSPGTSPSNEQFF. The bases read TGTGCCAGCAGTCCGGGGACTAGCCCCTCGAATGAGCAGTTCTTC.